Following are 27 T cell receptor beta chains from one sample sequenced in a study of cytomegalovirus exposure and HLA in healthy donors. The PCR had 60 Vbeta and 13 Jbeta primers. Libraries were prepared by immunoSEQ multiplex PCR; TCRdb keeps only in-frame clonotypes and omits some of them. The data show 180,000 or so clones, almost 80% seen once. The specimen was PBMCs. The receptors shown here come from a man aged 50-60 years in good health and CMV-seropositive.

This chain uses TRBV19 with TRBJ2-5, with D possibly TRBD1 on 5 matching bases. V was shortened by 5 bases and J by 3 bases, with 13 bases between the two germline ends. Germline CDR1 is LNHDA and CDR2 is SQIVND (reference sequence). The CDR3 is made up of 14 amino acids. The CDR3 is CASSPTIGEETQYF. The CDR3 DNA reads as TGTGCCAGTAGTCCGACCATAGGGGAAGAGACCCAGTACTTC.

This chain uses TRBV2 with TRBJ2-7; 13 positions agree with TRBD2. This CDR3 region has 15 residues. Germline trimming cut 10 bases from V and 1 base from J; bases unmatched to any gene: 7. Germline V lookup: CDR1 SNHLY, CDR2 FYNNEI. Here the CDR3 reads CATDATSGGSYEQYF. CDR3 coding DNA: TGTGCCACCGACGCGACTAGCGGGGGGTCCTACGAGCAGTACTTC.

This rearrangement joins TRBV5-6 to TRBJ2-7; tentatively, D is TRBD2 (7 bases). Germline CDR1 reads SGHDT; CDR2 reads YYEEEE. The CDR3 has 14 residues. The germline V and J ends were trimmed by 0 bases and 7 bases, with 14 bases remaining between them. The CDR3 is CASSLVAGASEQYV. The CDR3 DNA reads as TGTGCCAGCAGCTTGGTTGCGGGGGCGAGTGAGCAGTACGTC.

The chain employs TRBV7-6 and TRBJ2-5, with D unclear. CDR3 length: 13 residues. CDR1 and CDR2 from the germline V gene are SGHVS and FNYEAQ. V dropped 5 bases and J dropped 3 bases, with 10 bases sitting between them. The CDR3 nucleotides read TGTGCCAGCAGCACCTATAACGAAGAGACCCAGTACTTC. It is translated as CASSTYNEETQYF.

The gene calls are TRBV5-7 and TRBJ2-7; 8 bases fit TRBD1. TRBV5-7 is sorted into the ORF group, with uncertain function. The CDR3 contains 16 residues. With 2 bases clipped from V and 3 bases from J, the junction kept 10 bases outside the gene matches. CDR3 nucleotides: TGTGCCAGCAGCTTCCAAAGACAGGGGACTTTCTACGAGCAGTACTTC. This sequence encodes CASSFQRQGTFYEQYF.

The rearrangement uses TRBV27 and TRBJ2-3; D uncertain. The V and J ends lost 7 bases and 2 bases respectively, with 10 bases between them. Germline V CDR1 and CDR2: MNHEY, SMNVEV (reference sequence). This CDR3 comprises 13 residues. CDR3 region: CASTKPFTDTQYF. As DNA, the CDR3 is TGTGCCAGCACAAAGCCGTTCACAGATACGCAGTATTTT.

The chain recombines TRBV6-1 with TRBJ2-7; TRBD1 agrees at 9 bases. Germline CDR1 reads MNHNS; CDR2 reads SASEGT. The CDR3 is 13 amino acids. Trimming took 5 bases from V and 5 from J; bases not matched to a gene: 4. The CDR3 protein is CASSFTGGHEQYV. The CDR3 coding sequence is TGTGCCAGCAGTTTTACAGGGGGCCACGAGCAGTACGTC.

V is TRBV6-5 and J is TRBJ1-1; the D gene is possibly TRBD1 (5 bases). This CDR3 is built from 14 residues. The ends were cut back, 4 bases at V and 1 base at J, with 10 bases in the middle. Looked up from germline, CDR1 is MNHEY and CDR2 is SVGAGI. The CDR3: CASSWGSRNTEAFF. The CDR3 nucleotides are TGTGCCAGCAGTTGGGGCTCCCGGAACACTGAAGCTTTCTTT.

The J gene is TRBJ2-2, the V gene TRBV28, with D possibly TRBD1 on 5 matching bases. This CDR3 is 16 amino acids long. Per germline, CDR1 MDHEN and CDR2 SYDVKM. Trimming cost V 2 bases and J 7 bases, with 17 bases left between them. As DNA, the CDR3 is TGTGCCAGCAGTTTACCCTGGCAGGGTGCAGGCGGGGAGCTGTTTTTT. Amino acids: CASSLPWQGAGGELFF. The entire variable domain, with the rest obtained from reference TRBV28 and TRBJ2-2, is as follows: DVKVTQSSRYLVKRTGEKVFLECVQDMDHENMFWYRQDPGLGLRLIYFSYDVKMKEKGDIPEGYSVSREKKERFSLILESASTNQTSMYLCASSLPWQGAGGELFFGEGSRLTVL.

V is TRBV5-1 and J is TRBJ2-1; 7 bases agree with TRBD1. Germline loops: CDR1 SGHRS, CDR2 YFSETQ. V lost 2 bases and J lost 1; bases outside the gene matches: 3. CDR3 length: 15 residues. The CDR3 bases are TGCGCCAGCAGCTTACAGGGGCCGTCCTACAATGAGCAGTTCTTC. As protein: CASSLQGPSYNEQFF. The variable domain in full, with the rest retrieved from reference TRBV5-1 and TRBJ2-1, is KAGVTQTPRYLIKTRGQQVTLSCSPISGHRSVSWYQQTPGQGLQFLFEYFSETQRNKGNFPGRFSGRQFSNSRSEMNVSTLELGDSALYLCASSLQGPSYNEQFFGPGTRLTVL.

This chain links TRBV5-5 with TRBJ1-2; D may be TRBD1 (6 bases). Germline CDR1 and CDR2: SGHKS and YYEKEE (reference sequence). V was clipped by 2 bases and J by 5 bases, with 13 bases between them. This CDR3 region has 14 residues. The CDR3: CASSFGDNIYGYTF. The DNA of the CDR3 is TGTGCCAGCAGCTTCGGGGACAACATTTATGGCTACACCTTC.

As DNA, the CDR3 is TGTGCCTCACAGGAGGGAGGTTCCGGGACCCAGTACTTC. It yields the protein CASQEGGSGTQYF. The rearrangement links TRBV9 to TRBJ2-5, with a possible D match to TRBD2 (6 bases). From germline, CDR1 is SGDLS and CDR2 YYNGEE. The CDR3 sequence is 13 residues long. Trimming removed 10 bases from V and 7 bases from J, with 20 bases in between.

This chain joins TRBV5-6 and TRBJ2-2; possible D gene TRBD2, 6 bases. V dropped 0 bases and J dropped 5 bases, with 8 bases sitting between them. Per germline, CDR1 SGHDT and CDR2 YYEEEE. The CDR3 runs to 14 residues. The CDR3 DNA is TGTGCCAGCAGCTTGGTTCGGGGGACCGGGGAGCTGTTTTTT. Its translation: CASSLVRGTGELFF.

This sequence joins TRBV4-2 and TRBJ1-5; tentatively, D is TRBD1 (6 bases). V lost 1 base and J 6 bases, leaving 22 bases between the germline ends. CDR3 length equals 18 residues. Germline loops: CDR1 LGHNA, CDR2 YNFKEQ. CDR3 protein: CASSQGGARGLNSQPQHF. DNA of the CDR3: TGTGCCAGCAGCCAAGGAGGGGCCAGGGGTCTCAATAGTCAGCCCCAGCATTTT.

This rearrangement joins TRBV5-1 to TRBJ2-6; 9 positions match TRBD1. Germline trimming cut 0 bases from V and 2 bases from J; bases unmatched to any gene: 9. Looked up from germline, CDR1 is SGHRS and CDR2 is YFSETQ. This CDR3 has 19 residues. This CDR3 is CASSLAVGQGIPGANVLTF. In nucleotides, the CDR3 is TGCGCCAGCAGCTTGGCGGTTGGACAGGGGATCCCTGGGGCCAACGTCCTGACTTTC.

The gene calls are TRBV14 and TRBJ1-6; 7 positions match TRBD1. The CDR3 runs 15 residues. Germline V gene sequence: CDR1 SGHDN, CDR2 FVKESK. The ends lost 4 bases at V and 9 bases at J; junction bases unmatched: 9. CDR3 amino acids: CASSLAGTVTSPLHF. The CDR3 region has the DNA TGTGCCAGCAGCCTAGCCGGGACAGTAACTTCACCCCTCCACTTT.

The chain uses TRBV5-6 and TRBJ1-6; 8 bases are a match to TRBD1. The germline gives CDR1 SGHDT, CDR2 YYEEEE. The CDR3 totals 15 residues. Unmatched junction bases numbered 6, after V lost 0 bases and J lost 10 bases. CDR3 amino acids: CASSLERTGRSPLHF. CDR3 nucleotide sequence: TGTGCCAGCAGCTTGGAAAGGACAGGGAGGTCACCCCTCCACTTT.

This clone occurred once. V is TRBV5-6 and J is TRBJ2-7, with 8 bases aligning to TRBD1. V trimming: 4 bases; J trimming: 3 bases; junction bases outside the gene matches: 9. The CDR3 runs 15 residues. Germline V lookup: CDR1 SGHDT, CDR2 YYEEEE. The CDR3 loop reads CASSKGTGRDYEQYV. The DNA for the CDR3 is TGTGCCAGCAGCAAAGGGACAGGCAGGGACTACGAGCAGTACGTC.

The genes are TRBV5-1 and TRBJ2-7; 12 bases align to TRBD2. The ends lost 4 bases at V and 3 bases at J; junction bases unmatched: 5. The CDR3 is 15 residues long. The V gene's germline CDR1 is SGHRS and CDR2 YFSETQ. CDR3 sequence reads: CASSPLAGGRYEQYF. The CDR3 DNA reads as TGCGCCAGCAGCCCACTAGCGGGGGGCCGCTACGAGCAGTACTTC. The whole variable domain, remainder taken from reference TRBV5-1 and TRBJ2-7, is KAGVTQTPRYLIKTRGQQVTLSCSPISGHRSVSWYQQTPGQGLQFLFEYFSETQRNKGNFPGRFSGRQFSNSRSEMNVSTLELGDSALYLCASSPLAGGRYEQYFGPGTRLTVT.

The V gene is TRBV13, the J gene TRBJ2-7; D not resolved. CDR1 and CDR2 from the germline V gene are PRHDT and FYEKMQ (reference sequence). V lost 5 bases and J 3 bases, leaving 11 bases between the germline ends. This CDR3 is 13 amino acids long. CDR3 coding DNA: TGTGCCAGCAGCCCCCGGAGCAACTACGAGCAGTACTTC. Translating it yields CASSPRSNYEQYF.

The chain joins TRBV15 to TRBJ1-1; D is ambiguous. Germline lookup yields CDR1 LNHNV and CDR2 YYDKDF (reference sequence). The CDR3 extends over 14 amino acids. V lost 0 bases and J lost 0, with 5 bases in between. DNA for the CDR3: TGTGCCACCAGCAGAGATCTTATGAACACTGAAGCTTTCTTT. It encodes CATSRDLMNTEAFF.

The V and J genes are TRBV11-2 and TRBJ2-7; the D gene is possibly TRBD1 (5 bases). V was shortened by 3 bases and J by 1 base, with 10 bases between the two germline ends. In germline, CDR1 is SGHAT, CDR2 FQNNGV. CDR3 length: 14 residues. Written as DNA, the CDR3 is TGTGCCAGCAGCTTTATGCAGGGTTCCTACGAGCAGTACGTC. Translating it yields CASSFMQGSYEQYV.

The chain combines TRBV5-6 with TRBJ1-5; a possible D gene is TRBD1 (5 bases). The CDR3 extends over 14 amino acids. Trimming stripped 1 base from V and 4 bases from J, with 9 bases between. Germline assignment: CDR1 SGHDT and CDR2 YYEEEE. Here the CDR3 reads CASSLRQTNQPQHF. The DNA of the CDR3 is TGTGCCAGCAGCTTGCGACAGACTAATCAGCCCCAGCATTTT.

The CDR3 is CASKEFTGSFGELFF. CDR3 DNA: TGTGCCAGCAAGGAGTTTACAGGGTCTTTCGGGGAGCTGTTTTTT. The chain is built from TRBV27 and TRBJ2-2; TRBD1 might be the D (6 bases). Germline CDR1 and CDR2: MNHEY and SMNVEV (reference sequence). CDR3 size: 15 residues. V was clipped by 7 bases and J by 7 bases, with 19 bases between them.

The rearrangement uses TRBV15 and TRBJ2-7; TRBD1 agrees at 7 bases. Germline loops: CDR1 LNHNV, CDR2 YYDKDF (reference sequence). V lost 1 base to trimming and J lost 2 bases; unmatched junction nucleotides: 5. The length of the CDR3 is 15 residues. DNA of the CDR3: TGTGCCACCAGCAGAGCCGGGACAGCTCCCTACGAGCAGTACTTC. This sequence encodes CATSRAGTAPYEQYF.

The CDR3 nucleotides are TGTGCCAGCACCTACCGTTACCAAGAGACCCAGTACTTC. The encoded protein is CASTYRYQETQYF. The J gene is TRBJ2-5, the V gene TRBV2, with no clear D. Germline values: CDR1 SNHLY, CDR2 FYNNEI. CDR3 size: 13 residues. Trimming cost V 7 bases and J 0 bases, with 9 bases left between them.

The V call is TRBV5-1, the J call TRBJ2-2, with 13 bases lining up with TRBD2. The CDR3 is 15 amino acids. V gave up 4 bases and J gave up 4 bases; unmatched junction bases: 1. Germline V gene data show CDR1 as SGHRS and CDR2 as YFSETQ. The CDR3 nucleotides read TGCGCCAGCAGCCGACTAGCGGGGGGCACCGGGGAGCTGTTTTTT. Protein sequence: CASSRLAGGTGELFF.